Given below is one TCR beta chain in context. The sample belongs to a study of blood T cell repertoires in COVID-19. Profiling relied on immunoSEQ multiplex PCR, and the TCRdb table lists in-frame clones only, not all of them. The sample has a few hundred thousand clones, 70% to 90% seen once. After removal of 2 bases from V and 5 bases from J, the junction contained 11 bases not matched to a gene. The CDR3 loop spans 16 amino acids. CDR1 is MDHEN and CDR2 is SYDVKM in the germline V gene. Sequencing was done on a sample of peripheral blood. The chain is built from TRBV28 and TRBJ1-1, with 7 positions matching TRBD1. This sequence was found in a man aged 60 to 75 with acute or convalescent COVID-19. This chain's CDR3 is CASSLPYRGERTEAFF. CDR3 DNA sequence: TGTGCCAGCAGTTTACCCTACAGGGGAGAAAGGACTGAAGCTTTCTTT.